This T cell receptor beta chain emerged from a study of regulatory T cells in long-lasting Graves disease. Study in general: Graves' patients (newly diagnosed) had been on antithyroid drugs under 3 months.

Notes on this clonotype: Antigen unknown.

Time point defined: newly diagnosed GD, antithyroid drugs for less than 3 months. Preparation of the TCR library used RNA extracted from PBMCs. Through Arm-PCR of CDR3 regions and iRepertoire HTBI primers, TCR beta libraries were built. TCRdb independently ran MiXCR on the multiplex PCR reads; one entry per CDR3 protein. The data contain about 530,000 distinct CDR3 sequences, roughly a sixth of them seen just once; the ten biggest clones take up approximately 25%. Findings and limits, study-wide: Between persistent patients, roughly 2,600 public clonotypes were shared, exceeding the approximately 900 shared between new patients. Blood alone, not thyroid tissue, was studied.

This CDR3 has 17 amino acids. CDR1 is SGHTA and CDR2 is FQGNSA in the germline V gene. Trimming at V came to 4 bases and at J to 9 bases, leaving 16 bases not matched to a gene. These data were also reused for a study on T cells in Graves' hyperthyroidism and ophthalmopathy. In that study: A set of HTBI primers served as the primers for a first-round RT-PCR of the TCR CDR3.

The source was peripheral blood mononuclear cells (PBMCs), collected at new diagnosis, from a patient treated with antithyroid drugs. The receptor's source is a woman aged 35-65 years with Graves disease. The chain joins TRBV7-2 to TRBJ2-4; 9 nucleotides match TRBD2. CDR3 residues: CASSSSSGTSRRGIQYF. DNA for the CDR3: TGTGCCAGCAGCTCCTCGTCGGGGACTAGCAGAAGGGGCATTCAGTACTTC.